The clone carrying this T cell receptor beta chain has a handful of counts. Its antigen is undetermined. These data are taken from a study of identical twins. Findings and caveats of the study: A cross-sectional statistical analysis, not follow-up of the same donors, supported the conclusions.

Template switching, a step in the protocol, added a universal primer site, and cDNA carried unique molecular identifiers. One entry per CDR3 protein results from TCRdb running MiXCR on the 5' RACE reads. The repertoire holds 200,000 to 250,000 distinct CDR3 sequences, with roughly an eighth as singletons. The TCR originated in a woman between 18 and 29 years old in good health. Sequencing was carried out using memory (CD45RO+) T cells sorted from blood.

CDR3 DNA: TGCGCCAGCAGCTTTTTCGGCGCAGGGAACACTGAAGCTTTCTTT. This gives the protein CASSFFGAGNTEAFF. The gene calls are TRBV5-1 and TRBJ1-1, with D unclear. The V and J ends lost 2 bases and 1 base respectively, with 12 bases between them. CDR3 length: 15 residues. The germline V gene encodes CDR1 SGHRS and CDR2 YFSETQ.